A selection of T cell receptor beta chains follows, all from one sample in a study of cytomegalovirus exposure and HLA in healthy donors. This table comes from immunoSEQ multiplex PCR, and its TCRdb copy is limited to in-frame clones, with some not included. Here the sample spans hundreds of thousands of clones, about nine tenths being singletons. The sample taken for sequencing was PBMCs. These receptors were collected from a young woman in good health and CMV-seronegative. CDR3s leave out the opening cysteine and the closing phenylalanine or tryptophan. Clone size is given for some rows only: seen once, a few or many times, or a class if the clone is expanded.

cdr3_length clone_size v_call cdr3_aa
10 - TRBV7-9 ASSSGDSEQY
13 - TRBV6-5 ASSHRVSSTDTQY
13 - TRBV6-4 ASSKGQGLNTEAF
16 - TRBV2 ASLGLAGGKGGYNEQF
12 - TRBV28 ASSPWTGEDSYT
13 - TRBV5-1 ASSLGTALQETQY
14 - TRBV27 ASRQGGRGSNQPQH
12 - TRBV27 ASSPPGQGYGYT
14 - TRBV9 ASSSQRGGFTDTQY
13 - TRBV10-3 AISEPSGRGETQY
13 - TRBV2 ASSEADRGSDGYT
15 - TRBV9 ASSVSLRDTNTGELF
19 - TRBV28 ASSLDRWGQGTSGGYYEQY
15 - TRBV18 ASSPGGQPRSGNTIY
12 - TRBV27 ASSRQGANYGYT
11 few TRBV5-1 ASSPGDRGEQY
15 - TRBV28 ASSLRLSGRAGNEQF
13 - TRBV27 ASSWGGISTDTQY
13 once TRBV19 ASSLQGRWNYGYT
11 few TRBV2 ASSDFGDVGYT
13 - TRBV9 ASSVRTGGRTEAF
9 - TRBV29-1 SVSFRGEQF
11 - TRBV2 ASSEGTAIGYT
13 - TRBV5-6 ASSSLRSISGEQY
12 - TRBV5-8 ASSFNVPNEKLF
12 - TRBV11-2 ASSLDAGNQPQH
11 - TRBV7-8 ASTKQGNTEAF
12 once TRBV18 ASSPLGGDGGYT
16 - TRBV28 ASTPLERAGVVYNEQF
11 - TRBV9 ASRPRQGPEAF
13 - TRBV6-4 ASSDTGQVYNEQF
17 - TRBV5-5 ASSLGGGLAGRGFETQY
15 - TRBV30 AWSTMRSNGHNEKLF
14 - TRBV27 ASWSPGTDYTGELF
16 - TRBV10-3 AISGPGTSGSGSYEQY
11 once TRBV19 ATAEGRSYEQY
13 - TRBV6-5 ASSSQFLAKNIQY
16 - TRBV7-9 ASSTRSGGPTTNEKLF
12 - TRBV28 ATRDMVATDTQY
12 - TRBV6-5 ASSYNRGQEKLF
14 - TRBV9 ASSAGDGSQPVSQH
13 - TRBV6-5 ASSRDRGGNQPQH
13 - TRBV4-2 ASSQDSVMNTEAF
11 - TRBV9 ASSVEGDYGYT
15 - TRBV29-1 SVEVWTSGGAADTQY
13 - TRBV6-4 ASSLDSGRNQPQH
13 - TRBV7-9 ASSLDQGATATIY
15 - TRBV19 ASSALLDGSSYNEQF
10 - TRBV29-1 SVLEGYTEAF
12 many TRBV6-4 ASSEGTHTDTQY
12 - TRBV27 ASSIQGTHQPQH
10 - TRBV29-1 SVSTGGRGYT